The T cell receptor (beta chain) described here comes from a study of cytomegalovirus exposure and HLA in healthy donors. This table comes from immunoSEQ multiplex PCR, and its TCRdb copy is limited to in-frame clones, with some not included. The sample contains 100,000 or so clones, about 90% of which appear only once. Sequences were obtained from PBMCs. This clonotype was obtained from a young man in good health and CMV-seropositive.

The CDR3 loop is CASSSSGLAYEQYF. The CDR3 nucleotides are TGTGCCAGCAGTTCCTCCGGACTCGCCTACGAGCAGTACTTC. The V gene is TRBV27, the J gene TRBJ2-7; TRBD2 is a possible D gene (5 bases). This CDR3 region has 14 residues. Trimming shortened V by 4 bases and J by 2 bases, and 12 bases separated the two germline ends. In germline, CDR1 is MNHEY, CDR2 SMNVEV (reference sequence).